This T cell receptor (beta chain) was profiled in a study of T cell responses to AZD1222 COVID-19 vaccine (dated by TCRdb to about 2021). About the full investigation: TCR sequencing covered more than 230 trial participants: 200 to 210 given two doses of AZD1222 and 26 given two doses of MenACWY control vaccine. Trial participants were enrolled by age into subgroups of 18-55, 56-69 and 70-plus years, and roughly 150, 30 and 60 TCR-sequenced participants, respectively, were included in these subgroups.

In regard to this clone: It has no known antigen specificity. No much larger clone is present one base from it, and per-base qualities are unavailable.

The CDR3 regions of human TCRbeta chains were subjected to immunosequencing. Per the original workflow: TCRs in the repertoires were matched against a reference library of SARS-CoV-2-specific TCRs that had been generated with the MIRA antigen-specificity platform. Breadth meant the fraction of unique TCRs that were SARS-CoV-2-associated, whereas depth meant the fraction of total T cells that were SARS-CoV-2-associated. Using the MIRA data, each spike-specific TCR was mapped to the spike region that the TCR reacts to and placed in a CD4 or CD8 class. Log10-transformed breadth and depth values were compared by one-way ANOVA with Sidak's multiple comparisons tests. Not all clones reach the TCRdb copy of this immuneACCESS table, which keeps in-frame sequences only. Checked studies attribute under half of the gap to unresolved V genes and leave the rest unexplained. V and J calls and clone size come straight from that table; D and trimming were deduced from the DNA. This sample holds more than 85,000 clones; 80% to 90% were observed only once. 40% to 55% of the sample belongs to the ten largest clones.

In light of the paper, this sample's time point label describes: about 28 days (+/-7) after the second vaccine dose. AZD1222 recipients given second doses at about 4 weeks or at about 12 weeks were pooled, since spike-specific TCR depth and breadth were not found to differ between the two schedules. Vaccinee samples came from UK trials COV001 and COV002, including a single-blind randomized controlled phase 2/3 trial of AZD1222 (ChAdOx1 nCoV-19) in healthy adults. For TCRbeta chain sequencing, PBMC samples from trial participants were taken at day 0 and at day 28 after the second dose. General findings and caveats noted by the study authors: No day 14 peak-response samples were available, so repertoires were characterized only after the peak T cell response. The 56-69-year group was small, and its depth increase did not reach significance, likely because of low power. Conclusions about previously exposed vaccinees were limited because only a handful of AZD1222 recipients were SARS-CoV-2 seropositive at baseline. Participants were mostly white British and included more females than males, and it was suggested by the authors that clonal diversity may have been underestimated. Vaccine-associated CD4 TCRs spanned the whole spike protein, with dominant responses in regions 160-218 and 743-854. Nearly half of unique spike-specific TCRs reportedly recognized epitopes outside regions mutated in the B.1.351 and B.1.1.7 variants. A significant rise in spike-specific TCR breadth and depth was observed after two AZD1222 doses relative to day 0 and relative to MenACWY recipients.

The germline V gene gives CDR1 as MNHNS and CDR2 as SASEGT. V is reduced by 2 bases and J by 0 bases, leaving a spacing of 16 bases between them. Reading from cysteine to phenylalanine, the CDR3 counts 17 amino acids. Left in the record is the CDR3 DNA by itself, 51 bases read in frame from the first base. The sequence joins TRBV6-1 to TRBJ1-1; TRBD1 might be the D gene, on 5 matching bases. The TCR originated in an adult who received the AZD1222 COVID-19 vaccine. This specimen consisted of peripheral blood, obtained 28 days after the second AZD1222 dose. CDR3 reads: CASSESWGWEMNTEAFF. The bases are TGTGCCAGCAGTGAATCGTGGGGGTGGGAGATGAACACTGAAGCTTTCTTT.